Following are 13 T cell receptor beta chains from one sample sequenced in a study of blood T cells in healthy people across ages. A second PCR of 7 to 11 cycles used a sample-barcoded 5' primer and a J-beta primer mix. One entry per CDR3 protein, called by TCRdb with MiXCR from the 5' RACE reads. Here the sample spans 950,000 to 1,200,000 distinct CDR3 sequences, approximately 38% being singletons. The specimen was blood. The receptors were sampled from a man between 18 and 35 years old in good health.

V is TRBV9 and J is TRBJ1-1; tentatively, D is TRBD1 (6 bases). Germline V gives CDR1 SGDLS, CDR2 YYNGEE. The ends were cut back, 2 bases at V and 1 base at J, with 9 bases in the middle. This CDR3 comprises 14 residues. The CDR3 loop is CASSVSGANTEAFF. The CDR3 region has the DNA TGTGCCAGCAGCGTCTCGGGGGCGAACACTGAAGCTTTCTTT.

V usage is TRBV20-1 and J usage is TRBJ2-1, with a weak D call TRBD2 (5 bases). Trimming cost V 0 bases and J 10 bases, with 16 bases left between them. Germline V CDR1 and CDR2: DFQATT, SNEGSKA (reference sequence). This CDR3 comprises 14 residues. The CDR3 sequence is CSARDPGSSYEQFF. The DNA of the CDR3 is TGCAGTGCTAGAGATCCGGGGAGCTCCTACGAGCAGTTCTTC.

This clonotype has more than one count but fewer than ten. The gene calls are TRBV5-1 and TRBJ2-5, with TRBD2 as a possible D gene (7 bases). CDR3 size: 12 residues. V was pared by 5 bases and J by 11 bases, with 16 bases between. Looked up from germline, CDR1 is SGHRS and CDR2 is YFSETQ. The CDR3 DNA reads TGCGCCAGCAGAGGGGGGGTAACTGAGCAGTACTTC. Residues: CASRGGVTEQYF.

Written as DNA, the CDR3 is TGCAGTGCTAGTGGGGATGACAATCAGCCCCAGCATTTT. It is translated as CSASGDDNQPQHF. The rearrangement uses TRBV20-1 and TRBJ1-5; D ambiguous. CDR3 size: 13 residues. The germline V gene has CDR1 DFQATT and CDR2 SNEGSKA (reference sequence). Trimming stripped 3 bases from V and 3 bases from J, with 9 bases between.

The chain carries TRBV28 and TRBJ1-5; D ambiguous. The V gene lost 5 bases and the J gene lost 3 bases, with 14 bases spanning the gap. The germline V gene has CDR1 MDHEN and CDR2 SYDVKM. There are 15 residues in the CDR3. The CDR3 here is CASSGNRVHNQPQHF. The CDR3 DNA reads as TGTGCCAGCAGTGGGAACCGGGTCCACAATCAGCCCCAGCATTTT.

This clonotype occurred a few times. The chain joins TRBV28 to TRBJ1-2; D gene ambiguous. Germline CDR1 MDHEN, CDR2 SYDVKM. The CDR3 loop spans 14 amino acids. The V end was cut by 5 bases, the J end by 4 bases, with 14 bases between. CDR3 residues: CASSTPGDLYGYTF. DNA for the CDR3: TGTGCCAGCAGTACCCCGGGAGATCTCTATGGCTACACCTTC.

The rearrangement links TRBV7-9 to TRBJ1-2; tentative D call: TRBD1 (5 bases). The germline V gene encodes CDR1 SEHNR and CDR2 FQNEAQ (reference sequence). The CDR3 extends over 14 amino acids. V dropped 1 base and J dropped 4 bases, with 10 bases sitting between them. CDR3 in DNA: TGTGCCAGCAGCTTAGGATCAGGGACCTATGGCTACACCTTC. It codes for CASSLGSGTYGYTF. Supplemented by reference TRBV7-9 and TRBJ1-2, the full variable domain reads DTGVSQNPRHKITKRGQNVTFRCDPISEHNRLYWYRQTLGQGPEFLTYFQNEAQLEKSRLLSDRFSAERPKGSFSTLEIQRTEQGDSAMYLCASSLGSGTYGYTFGSGTRLTVV.

The table lists this clonotype with a few counts. The V and J genes are TRBV3-1 and TRBJ2-1; 8 nucleotides match TRBD1. The CDR3 has 15 residues. V was pared by 4 bases and J by 8 bases, with 10 bases of the junction left unmatched. CDR1 and CDR2 (germline): LGHDT, YNNKEL (reference sequence). The CDR3 reads CASSRPGQGIDEQFF. CDR3 DNA: TGTGCCAGCAGCCGTCCAGGACAGGGTATCGATGAGCAGTTCTTC.

V usage is TRBV6-4 and J usage is TRBJ2-5, with TRBD2 matching over 14 bases. The J call may be wrong; the DNA end is better matched by TRBJ2-7. The CDR3 has 18 amino acids. Germline V CDR1 and CDR2: MRHNA, SNTAGT. CDR3 loop: CASSLGLAGADLIDEQYF. CDR3 bases: TGTGCCAGCAGCCTGGGACTAGCGGGGGCTGACTTAATTGACGAGCAGTACTTC.

The table lists this clonotype with a few counts. V and J are TRBV2 and TRBJ2-7; D gene ambiguous. In germline, CDR1 is SNHLY, CDR2 FYNNEI. Between the trimmed V and J ends, which lost 5 bases and 6 bases, there was a span of 14 bases. The CDR3 has 13 amino acids. The CDR3 sequence: CASSPPFLPEQYF. CDR3 in DNA: TGTGCCAGCAGTCCCCCGTTTCTGCCCGAGCAGTACTTC.

This chain uses TRBV27 with TRBJ1-4; D gene uncertain. The CDR3 sequence is 13 residues long. Deletions cut 2 bases from V and 10 bases from J, with 11 bases between. In germline, CDR1 is MNHEY, CDR2 SMNVEV (reference sequence). CDR3: CASSLKSGRKLFF. For the CDR3, the DNA is TGTGCCAGCAGTTTAAAGAGCGGCCGAAAACTGTTTTTT.

This sequence joins TRBV7-2 and TRBJ1-2; D is perhaps TRBD1 (6 bases). Germline-derived CDR1 and CDR2 are SGHTA and FQGNSA. Trimming left V 4 bases short and J 6 bases short, with 18 bases between. CDR3 length: 15 amino acids. The chain's CDR3 is CASSSSLDSVDGYTF. In DNA, the CDR3 is TGTGCCAGCAGCTCTTCCCTGGACAGTGTCGATGGCTACACCTTC. The whole variable domain, remainder taken from reference TRBV7-2 and TRBJ1-2, is GAGVSQSPSNKVTEKGKDVELRCDPISGHTALYWYRQSLGQGLEFLIYFQGNSAPDKSGLPSDRFSAERTGGSVSTLTIQRTQQEDSAVYLCASSSSLDSVDGYTFGSGTRLTVV.

This clonotype was seen more than once but under ten times. Here the CDR3 DNA reads TGTGCCAGCAGTCCCGAGGGGTCCCGTATCGGGGATGGCTACACCTTC. This sequence encodes CASSPEGSRIGDGYTF. The rearrangement links TRBV7-2 to TRBJ1-2, with D tentatively TRBD1 (5 bases). The V end was cut by 6 bases, the J end by 6 bases, with 23 bases between. The CDR3 consists of 16 residues. Germline CDR1 SGHTA, CDR2 FQGNSA.